Described below is a single T cell receptor beta chain sequence and its context. The sample holds a few counts of this clone. No cognate antigen has been identified for it. The input lacks base qualities; no much larger clone sits a single base away. The trial excluded patients who had a history of autoimmune disease or who were on systemic immunosuppression. Peripheral blood for TCR sequencing was drawn from every dose cohort at baseline, at cycle 4 day 1 and at cycle 7 day 1. Samples came from an open-label, multicenter, first-in-human phase I dose-escalation trial of ivuxolimab. Adults with locally advanced or metastatic melanoma, renal cell carcinoma, hepatocellular carcinoma or head and neck squamous cell carcinoma were enrolled in the trial. Before TCR sequencing, CD4+ and CD8+ T cells were separately sorted from peripheral blood. The entry originates in a study of OX40 agonist ivuxolimab in advanced cancers. The study in broad terms: Ivuxolimab was a fully human IgG2 agonistic monoclonal antibody targeting the costimulatory receptor OX40 (CD134). Among the 52 dose-escalation patients, about 20 had hepatocellular carcinoma, roughly 15 melanoma, 9 renal cell carcinoma and 9 head and neck cancer. In the dose-escalation cohort, roughly 80% of patients were male, and the mean age was about 55 years, with a range of about 23 to 85. Intravenous ivuxolimab was administered to patients every 2 weeks at six dose levels: 0.01, 0.1, 0.3, 1.5, 3 and 10 mg/kg. Partial responses occurred in three dose-escalation patients, of whom one had hepatocellular carcinoma and two had cutaneous melanoma. The paper describes the monotherapy dose-escalation part (N of about 52 patients) of the phase I trial of ivuxolimab. Prior anti-PD-1, anti-PD-L1 or anti-CTLA-4 therapy was permitted, and 30% to 45% of dose-escalation patients had received checkpoint inhibitors. The purpose of peripheral TCRbeta sequencing was to test whether ivuxolimab changed TCR sequence diversity and led to clonal T-cell expansion.

Taken from the germline V gene (reference sequence), the CDR1 and CDR2 loops are WNHNN and SYGVQD. The cysteine opens and the phenylalanine closes a CDR3 of 16 amino acids. Only the CDR3 DNA stays, 48 bases, in frame from base 1. The germline V end is reduced by 3 bases and the J end by 7 bases; junction bases left unmatched: 9. To sequence the TCRbeta CDR3 region, genomic DNA was isolated from the sorted cells. TCRbeta CDR3 regions were sequenced using the immunoSEQ Assay. In its TCRdb copy, this immuneACCESS table keeps in-frame sequences only and misses some clones. Where compared with another copy, unresolved V genes explain less than half of these, and the others have no known cause. The sample profile shows 45,000 to 65,000 clones; 82% of them were found once. Less than 4.5% of the sample is held by the ten biggest clonotypes. Overall results and qualifications from the work: At doses of 0.1 to 3.0 mg/kg, clonal expansion of both CD4+ and CD8+ T cells in blood was seen between baseline and week 6. After ivuxolimab, expanded clones were on average more numerous among CD8+ T cells than among CD4+ T cells. In the 0.1-3.0 mg/kg groups, partial responders had among the lowest normalized peripheral clonal expansion, particularly in CD8+ T cells. The antigen specificity of the clonally expanded peripheral T cells was not determined. Low levels of normalized T-cell clonal expansion were also seen in some patients who did not respond.

The clonotype comes from an adult with an advanced solid tumor such as melanoma, head and neck, liver or kidney cancer. The rearranged segments are TRBV10-1 and TRBJ2-1; 10 bases in the middle match TRBD2. The specimen was CD4+ or CD8+ T cells sorted from blood, collected in a trial of the OX40 agonist ivuxolimab. The CDR3 is CASSDRSGTSANEQFF. The DNA sequence is TGCGCCAGCAGTGACAGGTCAGGGACTAGCGCAAATGAGCAGTTCTTC.